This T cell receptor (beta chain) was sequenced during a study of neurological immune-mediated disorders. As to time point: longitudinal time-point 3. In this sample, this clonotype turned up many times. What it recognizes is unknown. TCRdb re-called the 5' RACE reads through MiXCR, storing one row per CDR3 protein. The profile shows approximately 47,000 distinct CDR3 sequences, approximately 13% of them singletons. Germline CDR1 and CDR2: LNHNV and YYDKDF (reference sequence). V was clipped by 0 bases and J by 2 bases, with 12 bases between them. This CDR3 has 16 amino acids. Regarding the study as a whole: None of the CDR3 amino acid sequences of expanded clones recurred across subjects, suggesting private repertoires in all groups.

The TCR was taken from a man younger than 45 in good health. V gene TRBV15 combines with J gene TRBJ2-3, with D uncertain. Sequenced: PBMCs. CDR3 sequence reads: CATSREGLGHTDTQYF. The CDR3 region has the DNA TGTGCCACCAGCAGAGAAGGTCTAGGGCACACAGATACGCAGTATTTT.